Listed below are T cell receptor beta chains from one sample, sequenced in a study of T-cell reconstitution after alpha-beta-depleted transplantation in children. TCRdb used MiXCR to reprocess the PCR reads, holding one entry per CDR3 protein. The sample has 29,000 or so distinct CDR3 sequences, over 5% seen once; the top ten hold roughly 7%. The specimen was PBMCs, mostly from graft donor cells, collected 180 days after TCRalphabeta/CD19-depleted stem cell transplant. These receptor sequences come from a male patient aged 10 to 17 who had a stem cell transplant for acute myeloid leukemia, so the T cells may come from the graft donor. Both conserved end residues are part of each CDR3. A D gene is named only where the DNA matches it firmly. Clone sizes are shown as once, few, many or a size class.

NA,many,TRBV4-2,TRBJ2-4,CASSQSTLGGDIQYF,TGTGCCAGCAGCCAGTCCACCTTGGGGGGAGACATTCAGTACTTC
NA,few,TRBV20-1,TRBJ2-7,CSARLETVETYEQYF,TGCAGTGCTAGATTAGAGACAGTCGAGACCTACGAGCAGTACTTC
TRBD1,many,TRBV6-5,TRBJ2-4,CASSYSRVPGRGLGNIQYF,TGTGCCAGCAGTTACTCGAGGGTCCCTGGCAGGGGGCTGGGGAACATTCAGTACTTC
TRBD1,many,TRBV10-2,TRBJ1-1,CASTHRGLGTEAFF,TGCGCCAGCACCCATAGGGGGCTAGGCACTGAAGCTTTCTTT
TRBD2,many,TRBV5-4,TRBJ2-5,CASSLFLGLAGTRETQYF,TGTGCCAGCAGCTTGTTTCTTGGGCTAGCGGGGACCAGGGAGACCCAGTACTTC
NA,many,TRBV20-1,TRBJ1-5,CSARHRETVGNQPQHF,TGCAGTGCCCGGCACCGGGAGACGGTGGGCAATCAGCCCCAGCATTTT
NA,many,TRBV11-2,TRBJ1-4,CASSLDGGIGKLFF,TGTGCCAGCAGCTTAGATGGCGGTATCGGAAAACTGTTTTTT
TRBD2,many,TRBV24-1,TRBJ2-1,CATSDPGTSSLLGQFF,TGTGCCACCAGTGACCCCGGGACTAGCTCCCTTTTGGGGCAGTTCTTC
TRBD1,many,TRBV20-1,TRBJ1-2,CSATTGGPYGYTF,TGCAGTGCTACCACAGGGGGCCCCTATGGCTACACCTTC
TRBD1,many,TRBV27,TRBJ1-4,CASRRQGPATNEKLFF,TGTGCCAGCAGAAGACAGGGCCCCGCAACTAATGAAAAACTGTTTTTT
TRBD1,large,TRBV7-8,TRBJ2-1,CASSLRDRGHNEQFF,TGTGCCAGCAGCTTAAGGGACAGGGGACACAATGAGCAGTTCTTC
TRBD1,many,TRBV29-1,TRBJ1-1,CSVVGTGGWNTEAFF,TGCAGCGTTGTAGGAACAGGGGGATGGAACACTGAAGCTTTCTTT
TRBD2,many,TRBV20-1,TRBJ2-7,CSARDRELAGGESYEQYF,TGCAGTGCTAGAGATCGCGAACTAGCGGGTGGGGAGTCCTACGAGCAGTACTTC
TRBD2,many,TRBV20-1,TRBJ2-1,CSVAGYNEQFF,TGCAGTGTAGCGGGGTACAATGAGCAGTTCTTC
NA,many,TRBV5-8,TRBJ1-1,CASSLAWAFF,TGTGCCAGCAGCTTGGCGTGGGCTTTCTTT
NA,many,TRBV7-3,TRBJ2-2,CASSFQGPNTGELFF,TGTGCCAGCAGCTTTCAGGGCCCGAACACCGGGGAGCTGTTTTTT
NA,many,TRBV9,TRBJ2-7,CASSVNPGLTSYEQYF,TGTGCCAGCAGCGTAAACCCGGGACTCACCTCCTACGAGCAGTACTTC
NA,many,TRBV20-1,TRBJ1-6,CSARAAGGSSYNSPLHF,TGCAGTGCTAGAGCTGCGGGGGGTAGCTCCTATAATTCACCCCTCCACTTT
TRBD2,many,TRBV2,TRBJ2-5,CASSELGGERPQETQYF,TGTGCCAGCAGTGAGTTGGGGGGGGAGCGACCTCAAGAGACCCAGTACTTC
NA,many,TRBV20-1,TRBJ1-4,CSARQDSYEKLFF,TGCAGTGCTAGACAGGACAGCTATGAAAAACTGTTTTTT
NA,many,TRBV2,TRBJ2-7,CASSVTGSYEQYF,TGTGCCAGCAGTGTCACAGGATCCTACGAGCAGTACTTC
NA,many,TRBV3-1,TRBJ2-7,CATDGGSRNEQYF,TGTGCCACCGACGGTGGGAGCAGGAACGAGCAGTACTTC
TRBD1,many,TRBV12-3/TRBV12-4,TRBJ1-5,CASSRGTGTGGNQPQHF,TGTGCCAGCAGTCGTGGGACCGGGACAGGGGGCAATCAGCCCCAGCATTTT
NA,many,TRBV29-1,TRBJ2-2,CSVDGGNTGELFF,TGCAGCGTTGACGGGGGGAACACCGGGGAGCTGTTTTTT
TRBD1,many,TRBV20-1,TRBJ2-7,CSAVFDRVNEQYF,TGCAGTGCCGTATTCGACAGGGTAAACGAGCAGTACTTC
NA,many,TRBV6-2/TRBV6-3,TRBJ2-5,CASTRGEETQYF,TGTGCCAGCACACGGGGTGAAGAGACCCAGTACTTC
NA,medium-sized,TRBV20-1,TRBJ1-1,CSAAGKGLTNTEAFF,TGCAGTGCTGCGGGGAAGGGACTGACGAACACTGAAGCTTTCTTT
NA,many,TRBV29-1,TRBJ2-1,CSVEGSTGISYNEQFF,TGCAGCGTTGAGGGAAGCACGGGCATATCCTACAATGAGCAGTTCTTC
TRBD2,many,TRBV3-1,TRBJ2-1,CASSQLTGGTRNEQFF,TGTGCCAGCAGCCAACTCACGGGGGGTACTCGGAATGAGCAGTTCTTC
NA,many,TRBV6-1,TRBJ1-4,CASSLGTNEKLFF,TGTGCCAGCTCTCTCGGAACTAATGAAAAACTGTTTTTT
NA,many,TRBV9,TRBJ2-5,CASSARQYYTETQYF,TGTGCCAGCAGCGCTAGACAGTATTATACAGAGACCCAGTACTTC
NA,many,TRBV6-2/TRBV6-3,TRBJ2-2,CASSRRRGKRTGELFF,TGTGCCAGCAGCCGACGTCGCGGGAAGAGAACCGGGGAGCTGTTTTTT
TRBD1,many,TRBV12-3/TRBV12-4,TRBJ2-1,CASSPTGDSYNEQFF,TGTGCCAGCAGCCCCACAGGGGATTCCTACAATGAGCAGTTCTTC
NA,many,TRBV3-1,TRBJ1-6,CASSPRWQLINSPLHF,TGTGCCAGCAGCCCTCGTTGGCAGCTAATAAATTCACCCCTCCACTTT
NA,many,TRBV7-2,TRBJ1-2,CASSYGIYYGYTF,TGTGCCAGCAGCTACGGGATCTACTATGGCTACACCTTC
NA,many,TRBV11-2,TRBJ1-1,CASSLGNLGSGTEAFF,TGTGCCAGCAGCTTAGGTAATCTGGGGAGTGGTACTGAAGCTTTCTTT
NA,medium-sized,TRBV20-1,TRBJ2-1,CSARVAGLYNEQFF,TGCAGTGCTAGAGTCGCGGGCCTCTACAATGAGCAGTTCTTC
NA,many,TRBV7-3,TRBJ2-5,CASSPRGPQETQYF,TGTGCCAGCAGCCCCAGGGGCCCTCAAGAGACCCAGTACTTC
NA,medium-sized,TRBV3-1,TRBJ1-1,CASSQPGVGTEAFF,TGTGCCAGCAGCCAGCCGGGGGTCGGCACTGAAGCTTTCTTT
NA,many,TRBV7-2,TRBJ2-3,CASSPDWGGTQYF,TGTGCCAGCAGCCCGGACTGGGGCGGTACGCAGTATTTT
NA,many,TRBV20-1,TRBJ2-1,CSASHLAISYNEQFF,TGCAGTGCTAGTCATCTAGCGATTTCCTACAATGAGCAGTTCTTC